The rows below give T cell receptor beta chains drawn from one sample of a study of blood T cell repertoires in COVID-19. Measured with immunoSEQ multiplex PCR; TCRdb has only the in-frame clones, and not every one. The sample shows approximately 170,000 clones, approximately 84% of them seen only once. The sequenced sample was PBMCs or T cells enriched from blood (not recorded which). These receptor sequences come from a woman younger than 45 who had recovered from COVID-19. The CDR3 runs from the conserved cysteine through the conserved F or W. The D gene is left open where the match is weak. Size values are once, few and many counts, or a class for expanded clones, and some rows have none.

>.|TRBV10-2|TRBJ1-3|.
CASSESRGRSGNTIYF
TGCGCCAGCAGTGAGTCGCGAGGGCGGTCTGGAAACACCATATATTTT
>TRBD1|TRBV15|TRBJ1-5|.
CATSREDRSQGAQHF
TGTGCCACCAGCAGAGAGGACAGGAGTCAAGGGGCCCAGCATTTT
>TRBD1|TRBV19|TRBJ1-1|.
CASSITRTGGAVTEAFF
TGTGCCAGTAGTATAACCCGGACAGGGGGCGCGGTAACTGAAGCTTTCTTT
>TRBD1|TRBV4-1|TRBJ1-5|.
CASSQDQGTGRQPQHF
TGCGCCAGCAGCCAAGATCAAGGGACAGGCCGCCAGCCCCAGCATTTT
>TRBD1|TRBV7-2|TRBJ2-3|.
CASSFQGAQDTQYF
TGTGCCAGCAGCTTCCAGGGGGCGCAAGATACGCAGTATTTT
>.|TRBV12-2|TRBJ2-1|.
CASRLATSGSNNEQFF
TGTGCAAGTCGCTTAGCAACTAGCGGGAGTAACAATGAGCAGTTCTTC
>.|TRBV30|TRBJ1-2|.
CAWSMGPGYGYTF
TGTGCCTGGAGTATGGGGCCGGGCTATGGCTACACCTTC
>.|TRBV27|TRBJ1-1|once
CASSLGGGGGTEAFF
TGTGCCAGCAGTTTAGGGGGAGGGGGAGGCACTGAAGCTTTCTTT
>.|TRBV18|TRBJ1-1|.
CASSPLLTGRVNTEAFF
TGTGCCAGCTCACCGCTCCTGACGGGTAGAGTGAACACTGAAGCTTTCTTT
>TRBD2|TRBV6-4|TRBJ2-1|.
CASSGTSGSNEQFF
TGTGCCAGCAGTGGGACTAGCGGGAGCAATGAGCAGTTCTTC
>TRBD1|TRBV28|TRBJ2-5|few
CASSSPGQGALTSETQYF
TGTGCCAGCAGTTCCCCGGGACAGGGGGCTCTTACATCAGAGACCCAGTACTTC
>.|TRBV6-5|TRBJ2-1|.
CASSSTGGTYNEQFF
TGTGCCAGCAGTTCAACAGGCGGAACCTACAATGAGCAGTTCTTC
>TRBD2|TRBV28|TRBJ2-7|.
CASSSGLASYEQYF
TGTGCCAGCAGCTCGGGACTAGCGTCCTACGAGCAGTACTTC
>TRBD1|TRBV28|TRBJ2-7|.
CASSGSDRGVDEQYF
TGTGCCAGCAGTGGATCTGACAGGGGGGTTGACGAGCAGTACTTC
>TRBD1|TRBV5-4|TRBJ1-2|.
CASSLVNRGSYGYTF
TGTGCCAGCAGCTTGGTTAACAGGGGATCATATGGCTACACCTTC
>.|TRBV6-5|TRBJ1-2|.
CASSYSSGTNYGYTF
TGTGCCAGCAGTTATAGTTCGGGGACTAACTATGGCTACACCTTC
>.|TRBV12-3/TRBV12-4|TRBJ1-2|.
CASRYEGPYGYTF
TGTGCCAGCAGATACGAGGGCCCCTATGGCTACACCTTC
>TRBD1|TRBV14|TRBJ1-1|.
CASSRDRREAFF
TGTGCCAGCAGCCGGGACAGACGAGAAGCTTTCTTT
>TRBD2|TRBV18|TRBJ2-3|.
CASSPPVAGLQGGRWVPQYF
TGTGCCAGCTCACCACCGGTAGCGGGGTTACAAGGAGGGAGATGGGTACCGCAGTATTTT
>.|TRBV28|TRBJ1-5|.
CATTDGMGQPQHF
TGTGCCACCACAGACGGGATGGGACAGCCCCAGCATTTT
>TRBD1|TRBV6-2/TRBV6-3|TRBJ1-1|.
CASSPGQGRAFF
TGTGCCAGCAGTCCCGGACAGGGCCGAGCTTTCTTT
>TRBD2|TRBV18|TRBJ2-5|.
CASSPQRGDRETQYF
TGTGCCAGCTCACCACAGCGGGGGGACCGGGAGACCCAGTACTTC
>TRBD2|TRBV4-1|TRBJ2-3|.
CASSQDRTSGSTDTQYF
TGCGCCAGCAGCCAAGACCGGACTAGCGGGAGCACAGATACGCAGTATTTT
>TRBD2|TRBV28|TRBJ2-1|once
CASSSLLAGGPYNEQFF
TGTGCCAGCAGTTCTCTTCTAGCGGGAGGGCCCTACAATGAGCAGTTCTTC
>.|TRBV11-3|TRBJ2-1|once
CASSLSPSSGNSYNEQFF
TGTGCCAGCAGCTTAAGTCCCAGTTCAGGGAACTCCTACAATGAGCAGTTCTTC
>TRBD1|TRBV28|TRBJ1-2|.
CASSPPRDRPGYTF
TGTGCCAGCAGTCCCCCCCGGGACAGACCTGGCTACACCTTC
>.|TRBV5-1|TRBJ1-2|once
CASSLARGDYGYTF
TGCGCCAGCAGCTTGGCTCGGGGGGACTATGGCTACACCTTC
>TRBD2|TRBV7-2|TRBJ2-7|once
CASSPGLAVYEQYF
TGTGCCAGCAGCCCAGGACTAGCTGTCTACGAGCAGTACTTC
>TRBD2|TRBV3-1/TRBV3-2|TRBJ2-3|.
CASGLAGDLTTQYF
TGTGCCAGCGGACTAGCGGGGGACCTTACTACGCAGTATTTT
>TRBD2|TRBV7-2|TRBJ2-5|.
CASSLVGGMRGGETQYF
TGTGCCAGCAGCTTAGTGGGGGGGATGAGAGGTGGAGAGACCCAGTACTTC
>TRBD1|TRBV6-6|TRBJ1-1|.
CASSYPTGVENTEAFF
TGTGCCAGCAGTTACCCGACAGGGGTAGAGAACACTGAAGCTTTCTTT
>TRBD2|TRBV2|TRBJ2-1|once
CASAPPGLAGGNEQFF
TGTGCCAGCGCGCCCCCTGGACTAGCGGGAGGTAATGAGCAGTTCTTC
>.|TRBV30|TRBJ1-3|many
CAWTKTGSGNTIYF
TGTGCCTGGACCAAGACAGGCTCTGGAAACACCATATATTTT
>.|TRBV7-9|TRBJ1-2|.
CASSQTPAGHGYTF
TGTGCCAGCAGCCAGACCCCGGCAGGCCATGGCTACACCTTC
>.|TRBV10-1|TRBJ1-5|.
CASSASGVGQPQHF
TGCGCCAGCAGTGCCTCAGGCGTCGGACAGCCCCAGCATTTT